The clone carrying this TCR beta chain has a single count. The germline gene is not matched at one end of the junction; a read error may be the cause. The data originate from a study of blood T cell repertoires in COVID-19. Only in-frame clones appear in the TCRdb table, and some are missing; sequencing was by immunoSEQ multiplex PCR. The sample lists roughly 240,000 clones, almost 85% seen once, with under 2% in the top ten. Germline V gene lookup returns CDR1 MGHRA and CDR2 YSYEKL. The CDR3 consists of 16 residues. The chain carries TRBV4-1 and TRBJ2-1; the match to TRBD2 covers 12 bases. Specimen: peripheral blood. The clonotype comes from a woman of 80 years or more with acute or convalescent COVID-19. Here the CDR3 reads CASSQRTSGAYNEQFF. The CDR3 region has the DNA TGCGCCAGCAGCCAACGGACTAGCGGGGCCTATAATGAGCAGTTCTTC.